This T cell receptor (beta chain) was captured in a study of blood T cell repertoires in COVID-19. Study summary: Collection of acute and convalescent COVID-19 samples took place in the United States, Italy and Spain. T cells, B-cell-depleted T cells, or PBMCs provided the cDNA or gDNA that served as material.

Per the germline V gene, CDR1 is SGHRS and CDR2 is YFSETQ. CDR3 size: 14 residues. The ends were cut back, 3 bases at V and 10 bases at J, with 14 bases in the middle. In the original analysis: Nucleated cell counts were estimated from reference gene primer amplification. The table came from immunoSEQ multiplex PCR; TCRdb's copy has only in-frame clones and leaves some out. V, J and clone size reflect that table, while D and trimming were determined from the DNA. The table includes about 64,000 clones, around 86% detected once. The specimen was peripheral blood. The gene calls are TRBV5-1 and TRBJ1-6, with D perhaps matching TRBD1 (5 bases). The sequence was obtained from a human donor in a cohort sampled during active COVID-19. CDR3 in amino acids: CASSSDRMGSPLHF. The CDR3 region has the DNA TGCGCCAGCAGCTCCGACAGAATGGGGTCACCCCTCCACTTT.